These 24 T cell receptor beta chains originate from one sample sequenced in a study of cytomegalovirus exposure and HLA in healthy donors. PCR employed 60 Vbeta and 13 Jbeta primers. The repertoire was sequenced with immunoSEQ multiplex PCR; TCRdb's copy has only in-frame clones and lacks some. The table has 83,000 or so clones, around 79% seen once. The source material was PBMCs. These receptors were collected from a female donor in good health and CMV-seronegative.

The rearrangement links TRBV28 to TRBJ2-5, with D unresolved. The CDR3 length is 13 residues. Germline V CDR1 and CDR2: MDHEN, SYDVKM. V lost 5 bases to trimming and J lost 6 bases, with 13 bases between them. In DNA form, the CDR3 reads TGTGCCAGCAGTGTAACAGTGGAACAGACCCAGTACTTC. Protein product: CASSVTVEQTQYF.

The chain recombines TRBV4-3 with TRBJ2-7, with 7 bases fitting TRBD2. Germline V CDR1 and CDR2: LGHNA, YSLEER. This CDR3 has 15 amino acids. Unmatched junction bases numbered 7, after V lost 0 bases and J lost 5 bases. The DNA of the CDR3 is TGCGCCAGCAGCCAAGATGCGGTAGCGGGCAACGAGCAGTACTTC. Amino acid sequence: CASSQDAVAGNEQYF.

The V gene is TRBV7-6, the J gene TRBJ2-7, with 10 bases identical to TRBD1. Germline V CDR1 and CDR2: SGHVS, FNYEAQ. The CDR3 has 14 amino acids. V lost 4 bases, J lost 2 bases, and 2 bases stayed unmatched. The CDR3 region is CASSSGTGAYEQYF. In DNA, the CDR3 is TGTGCCAGCAGCTCCGGGACAGGGGCCTACGAGCAGTACTTC.

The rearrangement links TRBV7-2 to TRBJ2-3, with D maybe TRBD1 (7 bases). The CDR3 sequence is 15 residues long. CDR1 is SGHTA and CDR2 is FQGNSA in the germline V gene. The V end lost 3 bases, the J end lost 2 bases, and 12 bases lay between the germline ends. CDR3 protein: CASSFAGQTTDTQYF. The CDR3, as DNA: TGTGCCAGCAGCTTTGCGGGACAGACCACAGATACGCAGTATTTT.

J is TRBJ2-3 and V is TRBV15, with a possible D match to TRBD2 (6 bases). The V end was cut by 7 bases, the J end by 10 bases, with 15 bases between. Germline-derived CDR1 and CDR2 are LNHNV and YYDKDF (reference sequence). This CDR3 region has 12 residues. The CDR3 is CATNAGRDPQYF. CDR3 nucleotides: TGTGCCACCAATGCGGGAAGGGATCCGCAGTATTTT.

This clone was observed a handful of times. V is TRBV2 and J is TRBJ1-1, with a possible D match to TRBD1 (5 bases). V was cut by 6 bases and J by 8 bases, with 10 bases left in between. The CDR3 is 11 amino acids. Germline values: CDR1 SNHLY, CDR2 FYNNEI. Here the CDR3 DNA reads TGTGCCAGCAGCGGGGGAGCAGAAGCTTTCTTT. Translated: CASSGGAEAFF.

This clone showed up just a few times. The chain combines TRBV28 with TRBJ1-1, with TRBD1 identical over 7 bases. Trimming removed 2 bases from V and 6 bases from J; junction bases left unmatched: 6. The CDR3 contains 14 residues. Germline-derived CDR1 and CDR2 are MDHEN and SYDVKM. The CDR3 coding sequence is TGTGCCAGCAGTTTAGGACCTGGACAGGCTGAAGCTTTCTTT. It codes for CASSLGPGQAEAFF.

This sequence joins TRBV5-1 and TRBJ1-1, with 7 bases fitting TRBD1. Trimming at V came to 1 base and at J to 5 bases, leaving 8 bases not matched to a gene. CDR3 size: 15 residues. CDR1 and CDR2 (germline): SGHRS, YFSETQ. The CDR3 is CASSLTERGPTEAFF. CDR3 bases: TGCGCCAGCAGCTTGACGGAAAGGGGGCCAACTGAAGCTTTCTTT.

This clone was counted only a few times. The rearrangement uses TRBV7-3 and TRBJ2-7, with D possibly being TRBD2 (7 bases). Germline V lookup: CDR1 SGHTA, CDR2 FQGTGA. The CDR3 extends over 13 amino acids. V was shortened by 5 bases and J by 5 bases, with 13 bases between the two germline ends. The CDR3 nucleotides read TGTGCCAGCAGCAAAGGGGGGAGGGACGAGCAGTACTTC. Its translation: CASSKGGRDEQYF.

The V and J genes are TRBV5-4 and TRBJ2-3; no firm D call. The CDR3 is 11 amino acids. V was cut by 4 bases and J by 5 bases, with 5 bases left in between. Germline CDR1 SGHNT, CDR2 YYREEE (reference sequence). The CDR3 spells CASSIRDTQYF. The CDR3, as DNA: TGTGCCAGCAGCATCCGAGATACGCAGTATTTT.

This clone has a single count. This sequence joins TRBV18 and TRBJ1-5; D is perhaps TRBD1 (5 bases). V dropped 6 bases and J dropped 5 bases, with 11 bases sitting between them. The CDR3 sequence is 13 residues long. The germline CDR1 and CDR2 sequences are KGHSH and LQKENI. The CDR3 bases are TGTGCCAGCTCCCAGGGTACTGATCAGCCCCAGCATTTT. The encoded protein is CASSQGTDQPQHF.

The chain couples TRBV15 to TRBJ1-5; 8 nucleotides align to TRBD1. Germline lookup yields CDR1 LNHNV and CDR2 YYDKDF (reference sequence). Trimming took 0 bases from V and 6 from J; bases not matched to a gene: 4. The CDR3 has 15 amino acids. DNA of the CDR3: TGTGCCACCAGCAGAGACCAGGGGGCGAGTCAGCCCCAGCATTTT. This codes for CATSRDQGASQPQHF.

Written as DNA, the CDR3 is TGTGCCAGCAGTTACTCGTGGACTCGAGGGGAGACCCAGTACTTC. It is translated as CASSYSWTRGETQYF. The chain employs TRBV6-5 and TRBJ2-5, with D perhaps TRBD2 (5 bases). V lost 0 bases and J lost 5, with 13 bases in between. CDR3 length: 15 amino acids. Germline CDR1 MNHEY, CDR2 SVGAGI.

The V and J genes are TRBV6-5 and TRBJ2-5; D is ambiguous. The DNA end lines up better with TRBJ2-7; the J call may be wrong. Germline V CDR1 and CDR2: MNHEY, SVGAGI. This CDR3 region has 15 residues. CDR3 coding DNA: TGTGCCAGCAGCCCCTCTGGGCCGGCACGCTACGAGCAGTACTTC. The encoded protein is CASSPSGPARYEQYF.

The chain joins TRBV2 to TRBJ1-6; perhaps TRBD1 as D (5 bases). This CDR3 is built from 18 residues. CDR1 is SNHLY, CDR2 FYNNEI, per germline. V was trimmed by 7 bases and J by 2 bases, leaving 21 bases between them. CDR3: CASKSGTPALPYNSPLHF. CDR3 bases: TGTGCCAGCAAATCCGGGACTCCCGCCCTCCCCTATAATTCACCCCTCCACTTT.

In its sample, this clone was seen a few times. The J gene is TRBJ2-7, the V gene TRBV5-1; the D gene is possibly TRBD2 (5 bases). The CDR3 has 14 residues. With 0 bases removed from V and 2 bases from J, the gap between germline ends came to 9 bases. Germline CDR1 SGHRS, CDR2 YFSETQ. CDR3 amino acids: CASSLVASTYEQYF. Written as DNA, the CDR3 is TGCGCCAGCAGCTTGGTAGCGTCGACCTACGAGCAGTACTTC.

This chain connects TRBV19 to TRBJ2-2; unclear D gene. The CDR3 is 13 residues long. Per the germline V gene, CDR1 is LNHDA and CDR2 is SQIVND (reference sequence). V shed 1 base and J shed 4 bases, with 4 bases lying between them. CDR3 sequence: CASSIVRTGELFF. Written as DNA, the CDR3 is TGTGCCAGTAGTATAGTTCGCACCGGGGAGCTGTTTTTT.

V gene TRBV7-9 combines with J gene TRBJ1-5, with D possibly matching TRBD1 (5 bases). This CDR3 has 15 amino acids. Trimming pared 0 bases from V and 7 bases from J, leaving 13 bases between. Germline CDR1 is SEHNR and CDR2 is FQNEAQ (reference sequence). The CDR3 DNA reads TGTGCCAGCAGCTTAGCGGCGGGGCCTGAGCAGCCCCAGCATTTT. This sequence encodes CASSLAAGPEQPQHF. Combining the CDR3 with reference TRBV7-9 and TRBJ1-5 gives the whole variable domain DTGVSQNPRHKITKRGQNVTFRCDPISEHNRLYWYRQTLGQGPEFLTYFQNEAQLEKSRLLSDRFSAERPKGSFSTLEIQRTEQGDSAMYLCASSLAAGPEQPQHFGDGTRLSIL.

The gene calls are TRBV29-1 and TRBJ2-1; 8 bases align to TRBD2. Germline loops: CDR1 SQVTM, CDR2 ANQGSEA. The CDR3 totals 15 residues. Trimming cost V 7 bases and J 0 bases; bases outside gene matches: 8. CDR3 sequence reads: CSAKLLAVSYNEQFF. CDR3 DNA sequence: TGCAGCGCTAAATTACTAGCGGTCTCCTACAATGAGCAGTTCTTC.

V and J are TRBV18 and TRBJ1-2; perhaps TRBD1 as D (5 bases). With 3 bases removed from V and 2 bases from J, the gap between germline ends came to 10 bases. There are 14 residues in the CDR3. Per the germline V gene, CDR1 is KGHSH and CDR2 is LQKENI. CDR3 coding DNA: TGTGCCAGCTCACCGCACAGGCAAAACTATGGCTACACCTTC. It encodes CASSPHRQNYGYTF.

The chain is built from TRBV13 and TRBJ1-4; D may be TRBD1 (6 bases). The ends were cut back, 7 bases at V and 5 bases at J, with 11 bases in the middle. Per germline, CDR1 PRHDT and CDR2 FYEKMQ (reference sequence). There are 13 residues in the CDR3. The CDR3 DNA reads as TGTGCCAGCACTCGAGGGGGAAATGAAAAACTGTTTTTT. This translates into CASTRGGNEKLFF. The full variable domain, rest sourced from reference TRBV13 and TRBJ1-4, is AAGVIQSPRHLIKEKRETATLKCYPIPRHDTVYWYQQGPGQDPQFLISFYEKMQSDKGSIPDRFSAQQFSDYHSELNMSSLELGDSALYFCASTRGGNEKLFFGSGTQLSVL.

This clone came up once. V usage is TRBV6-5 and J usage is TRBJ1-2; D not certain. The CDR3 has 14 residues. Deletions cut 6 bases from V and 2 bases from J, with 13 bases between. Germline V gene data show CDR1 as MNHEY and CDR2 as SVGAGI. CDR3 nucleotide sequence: TGTGCCAGCAGCTGGTCGGGTGAGAACTATGGCTACACCTTC. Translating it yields CASSWSGENYGYTF.

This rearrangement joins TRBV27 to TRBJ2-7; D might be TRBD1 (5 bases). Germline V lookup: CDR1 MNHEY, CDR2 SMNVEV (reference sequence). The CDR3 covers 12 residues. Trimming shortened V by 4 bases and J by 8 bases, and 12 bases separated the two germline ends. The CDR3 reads CASSSPGYQQYF. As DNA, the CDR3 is TGTGCCAGCAGTTCTCCAGGGTACCAGCAGTACTTC.

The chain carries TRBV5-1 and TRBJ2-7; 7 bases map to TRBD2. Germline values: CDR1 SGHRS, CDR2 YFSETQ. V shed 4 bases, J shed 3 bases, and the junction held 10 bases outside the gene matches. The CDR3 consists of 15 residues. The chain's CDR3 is CASSPGGGTGYEQYF. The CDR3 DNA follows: TGCGCCAGCAGCCCAGGCGGGGGTACGGGCTACGAGCAGTACTTC.